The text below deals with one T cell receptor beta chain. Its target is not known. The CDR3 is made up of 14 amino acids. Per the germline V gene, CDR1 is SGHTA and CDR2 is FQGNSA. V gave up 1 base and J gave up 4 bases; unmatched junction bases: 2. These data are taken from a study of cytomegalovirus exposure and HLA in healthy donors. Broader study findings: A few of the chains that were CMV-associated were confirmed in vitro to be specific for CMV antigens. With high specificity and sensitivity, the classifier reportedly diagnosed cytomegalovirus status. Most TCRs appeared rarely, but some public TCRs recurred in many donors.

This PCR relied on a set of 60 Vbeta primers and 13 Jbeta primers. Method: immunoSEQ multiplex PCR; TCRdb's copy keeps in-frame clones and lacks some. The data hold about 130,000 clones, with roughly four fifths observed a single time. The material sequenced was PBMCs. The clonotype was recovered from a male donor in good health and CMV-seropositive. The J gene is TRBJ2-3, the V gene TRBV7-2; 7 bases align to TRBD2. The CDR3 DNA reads TGTGCCAGCAGCTTAGGTGGGAGGGCAGATACGCAGTATTTT. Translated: CASSLGGRADTQYF. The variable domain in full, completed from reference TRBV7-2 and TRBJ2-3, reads GAGVSQSPSNKVTEKGKDVELRCDPISGHTALYWYRQSLGQGLEFLIYFQGNSAPDKSGLPSDRFSAERTGGSVSTLTIQRTQQEDSAVYLCASSLGGRADTQYFGPGTRLTVL.